This T cell receptor beta chain was profiled in a study of cytomegalovirus exposure and HLA in healthy donors. Turning to this clone: What it binds is not known.

PCR used 60 Vbeta primers and 13 Jbeta primers. TCRdb keeps only in-frame clones here, not all; method: immunoSEQ multiplex PCR. The sample carries under 110,000 clones, approximately 75% recorded once. CDR1 and CDR2 (germline): SGHRS, YFSETQ. V shed 4 bases, J shed 7 bases, and the junction held 5 bases outside the gene matches. This CDR3 comprises 13 residues. Findings and caveats of the study: Confirmation was obtained in vitro that a few CMV-associated chains are specific for CMV antigens.

The sequence came from a woman aged 40 to 55 in good health and CMV-seronegative. V usage is TRBV5-1 and J usage is TRBJ2-1; 7 positions agree with TRBD1. Material for sequencing was PBMCs. CDR3 loop: CASSVGQTNEQFF. Written as DNA, the CDR3 is TGCGCCAGCAGCGTGGGACAGACGAATGAGCAGTTCTTC. Looking up the rest from reference TRBV5-1 and TRBJ2-1 gives the full variable domain: KAGVTQTPRYLIKTRGQQVTLSCSPISGHRSVSWYQQTPGQGLQFLFEYFSETQRNKGNFPGRFSGRQFSNSRSEMNVSTLELGDSALYLCASSVGQTNEQFFGPGTRLTVL.